Reported below is one T cell receptor (beta chain). The data were obtained in a study of blood T cells in healthy people across ages. The V gene's germline CDR1 is MNHEY and CDR2 SMNVEV (reference sequence). This CDR3 comprises 15 residues. Trimming removed 5 bases from V and 9 bases from J; junction bases left unmatched: 13. The authors ran a second PCR of roughly 6 to 11 cycles using a sample-barcoded 5' primer and a J-beta primer mix. Each TCR beta cDNA got a 12-nucleotide random molecular identifier. TCRdb fed the 5' RACE reads into MiXCR, producing one record per CDR3 protein. The sample yields fewer than 1,000,000 distinct CDR3 sequences, 35% to 60% seen once.

This chain connects TRBV27 to TRBJ2-1; 7 bases match TRBD1. Sequenced sample: blood. The clonotype originates from a man of 80 years or more in good health. CDR3 in DNA: TGTGCCAGCAGTCTGCCCGGGACAGCGAGGAGTGAGCAGTTCTTC. It codes for CASSLPGTARSEQFF.